This T cell receptor beta chain comes out of a study of blood T cell repertoires in COVID-19. For the study at large: COVID-19 samples collected from the United States, Italy and Spain covered acute and convalescent phases. The analysed material was cDNA or gDNA that came from T cells, B-cell-depleted T cells, or PBMCs.

This clone was detected once. The CDR3 consists of 15 residues. The ends lost 6 bases at V and 9 bases at J; junction bases unmatched: 8. CDR1 LNHDA and CDR2 SQIVND come from the germline V gene (reference sequence). The authors' processing: How many nucleated cells were present was estimated from reference gene primer amplification. TCRdb's copy holds only in-frame clones and misses some; the assay was immunoSEQ multiplex PCR. V, J and clone size are taken as reported in that table, and D and trimming were inferred from the DNA itself. The sample carries 200,000 to 300,000 clones, 84% recorded once. The rearrangement uses TRBV19 and TRBJ1-6; 10 bases line up with TRBD1. The source is a human donor in a cohort sampled during active COVID-19. Specimen: peripheral blood. CDR3 in amino acids: CASRDGQGVLSPLHF. For the CDR3, the DNA is TGTGCCAGTAGGGACGGACAGGGGGTGCTTTCACCCCTCCACTTT.